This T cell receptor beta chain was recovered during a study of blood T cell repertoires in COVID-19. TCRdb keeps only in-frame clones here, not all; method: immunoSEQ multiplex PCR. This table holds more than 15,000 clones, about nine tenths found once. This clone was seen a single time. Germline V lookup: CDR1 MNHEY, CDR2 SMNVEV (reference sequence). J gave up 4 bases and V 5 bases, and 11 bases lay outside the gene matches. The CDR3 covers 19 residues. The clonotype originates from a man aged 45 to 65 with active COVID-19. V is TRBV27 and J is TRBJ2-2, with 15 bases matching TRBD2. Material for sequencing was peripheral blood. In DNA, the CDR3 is TGTGCCAGCAGTGCCGGACTAGCGGGAGGGATCATAGGCACCGGGGAGCTGTTTTTT. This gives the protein CASSAGLAGGIIGTGELFF.